This T cell receptor (beta chain) was retrieved from a study of ipilimumab plus nivolumab after autologous stem cell transplantation. Ipilimumab, 1 mg/kg, started 14 to 28 days after autologous transplant. Clones were sequenced by immunoSEQ multiplex PCR, and TCRdb holds only the in-frame ones, with some missing. The sample holds 1,500 to 2,000 clones, approximately 81% seen once. Germline values: CDR1 SGHDT, CDR2 YYEEEE. The CDR3 extends over 16 amino acids. V lost 5 bases to trimming and J lost 8 bases; unmatched junction nucleotides: 13. A few counts support this clone. The clonotype originates from a female donor with multiple myeloma. The chain has TRBV5-6 and TRBJ2-1, with TRBD2 matching over 10 bases. The sequenced sample was PBMCs, obtained in a trial of ipilimumab plus nivolumab as post-transplant consolidation. The CDR3 coding sequence is TGTGCCAGCAGGGCGGAGCGGGAGGGACTCGGTTATGAGCAGTTCTTC. This codes for CASRAEREGLGYEQFF.